Listed below are T cell receptor beta chains from one sample, sequenced in a study of cytomegalovirus exposure and HLA in healthy donors. Libraries were prepared by immunoSEQ multiplex PCR; TCRdb keeps only in-frame clonotypes and omits some of them. This sample has over 75,000 clones, with roughly 82% found just once. Specimen: PBMCs. Source of these receptors: a young man in good health and CMV-seropositive. Both conserved end residues are part of each CDR3. Fields, in order: D gene, J gene, V gene, clone size, CDR3 DNA, CDR3 protein. D genes are given only for firm matches. Rows may omit the clone size; those that give it use once, few, many or a size class.

d_gene: NA; j_gene: TRBJ2-7; v_gene: TRBV12-5; abundance: NA; CDR3nt: TGTGCTAGTGGTTTGGATACAGACAACTCCTACGAGCAGTACTTC; CDR3aa: CASGLDTDNSYEQYF
d_gene: TRBD1; j_gene: TRBJ1-1; v_gene: TRBV19; abundance: NA; CDR3nt: TGTGCCAGTAGTATAGCCCGTGGGACAGCCTGGCAAGGTGAAGCTTTCTTT; CDR3aa: CASSIARGTAWQGEAFF
d_gene: NA; j_gene: TRBJ2-7; v_gene: TRBV5-1; abundance: once; CDR3nt: TGCGCCAGCAGCTACCAGGGTCGGGAGTACGAGCAGTACTTC; CDR3aa: CASSYQGREYEQYF
d_gene: NA; j_gene: TRBJ2-3; v_gene: TRBV29-1; abundance: NA; CDR3nt: TGCAGCGTTGACAGGGGCCCAGATACGCAGTATTTT; CDR3aa: CSVDRGPDTQYF
d_gene: NA; j_gene: TRBJ1-1; v_gene: TRBV6-5; abundance: few; CDR3nt: TGTGCCCACGGGGAAGGTACTGAAGCTTTCTTT; CDR3aa: CAHGEGTEAFF
d_gene: NA; j_gene: TRBJ1-5; v_gene: TRBV6-5; abundance: once; CDR3nt: TGTGCCAGCAGTCCAAGAGGGCTTAGCAATCAGCCCCAGCATTTT; CDR3aa: CASSPRGLSNQPQHF
d_gene: NA; j_gene: TRBJ1-5; v_gene: TRBV5-1; abundance: NA; CDR3nt: TGCGCCAGCAGCTTGGCCGGGGTTCGGGGTCAGCCCCAGCATTTT; CDR3aa: CASSLAGVRGQPQHF
d_gene: NA; j_gene: TRBJ1-1; v_gene: TRBV19; abundance: NA; CDR3nt: TGTGCCAGTAGCATACAGGTGAACACTGAAGCTTTCTTT; CDR3aa: CASSIQVNTEAFF
d_gene: NA; j_gene: TRBJ1-3; v_gene: TRBV7-2; abundance: NA; CDR3nt: TGTGCCAGCAGCTCCTCCGGGGGAGGAAACACCATATATTTT; CDR3aa: CASSSSGGGNTIYF
d_gene: TRBD1; j_gene: TRBJ2-5; v_gene: TRBV10-1; abundance: NA; CDR3nt: TGCGCCAGCAGTGAGGGGACAGGGGGCGCAAAAGAGACCCAGTACTTC; CDR3aa: CASSEGTGGAKETQYF
d_gene: TRBD1; j_gene: TRBJ2-2; v_gene: TRBV25-1; abundance: NA; CDR3nt: TGTGCCAGCAGGAGGGACAGGGAGGTAGGGGAGCTGTTTTTT; CDR3aa: CASRRDREVGELFF
d_gene: NA; j_gene: TRBJ2-2; v_gene: TRBV6-1; abundance: NA; CDR3nt: TGTGCCACCTTAGGGGACACCGGGGAGCTGTTTTTT; CDR3aa: CATLGDTGELFF
d_gene: NA; j_gene: TRBJ1-3; v_gene: TRBV29-1; abundance: NA; CDR3nt: TGCAGCGCCACCCCCCAACAGGGAAACACCATATATTTT; CDR3aa: CSATPQQGNTIYF
d_gene: NA; j_gene: TRBJ1-2; v_gene: TRBV28; abundance: NA; CDR3nt: TGTGCCAGCAGTGAAACACAGGGCCTCTCGGCCTCGCACACCTTC; CDR3aa: CASSETQGLSASHTF
d_gene: TRBD2; j_gene: TRBJ2-7; v_gene: TRBV19; abundance: once; CDR3nt: TGTGCCAGTAGTATAAGTCTAGCGGAGAACTCCTACGAGCAGTACTTC; CDR3aa: CASSISLAENSYEQYF
d_gene: NA; j_gene: TRBJ1-1; v_gene: TRBV9; abundance: NA; CDR3nt: TGTGCCAGCAGCGTAGCGGCGGATATGAACACTGAAGCTTTCTTT; CDR3aa: CASSVAADMNTEAFF
d_gene: NA; j_gene: TRBJ2-2; v_gene: TRBV4-2; abundance: NA; CDR3nt: TGTGCCAGCAGCCAAGATTCAACCGGGTCCCCAACCGGGGAGCTGTTTTTT; CDR3aa: CASSQDSTGSPTGELFF
d_gene: NA; j_gene: TRBJ1-5; v_gene: TRBV28; abundance: NA; CDR3nt: TGTGCGACGCAGGGGCCCCGCAATCAGCCCCAGCATTTT; CDR3aa: CATQGPRNQPQHF
d_gene: TRBD1; j_gene: TRBJ2-3; v_gene: TRBV10-3; abundance: NA; CDR3nt: TGTGCCATCAGTGAGACCGGGACAGTGGGCACAGATACGCAGTATTTT; CDR3aa: CAISETGTVGTDTQYF
d_gene: NA; j_gene: TRBJ1-6; v_gene: TRBV7-9; abundance: NA; CDR3nt: TGTGCCAGCACCACCACCGGGATAGAATATACACCCCTCCACTTT; CDR3aa: CASTTTGIEYTPLHF
d_gene: TRBD2; j_gene: TRBJ2-1; v_gene: TRBV7-9; abundance: NA; CDR3nt: TGTGCCAGCAGCCCCGGGGGATGGCGGGAGGGCCGGAATGAGCAGTTCTTC; CDR3aa: CASSPGGWREGRNEQFF
d_gene: NA; j_gene: TRBJ2-5; v_gene: TRBV27; abundance: NA; CDR3nt: TGTGCCAGCAGTACCTCCGCCAGGGGTGGTGAGACCCAGTACTTC; CDR3aa: CASSTSARGGETQYF
d_gene: NA; j_gene: TRBJ2-3; v_gene: TRBV29-1; abundance: NA; CDR3nt: TGCAGCGTTGACGGAGGGGATACGCAGTATTTT; CDR3aa: CSVDGGDTQYF
d_gene: TRBD2; j_gene: TRBJ2-3; v_gene: TRBV14; abundance: NA; CDR3nt: TGTGCCAGCAGCCGGACTAGCGGGAGCCGTGGCACAGATACGCAGTATTTT; CDR3aa: CASSRTSGSRGTDTQYF
d_gene: NA; j_gene: TRBJ1-1; v_gene: TRBV6-5; abundance: NA; CDR3nt: TGTGCCAGCAGTCTTACGTCGGGGGACACTGAAGCTTTCTTT; CDR3aa: CASSLTSGDTEAFF
d_gene: NA; j_gene: TRBJ1-5; v_gene: TRBV5-1; abundance: NA; CDR3nt: TGCGCCAGCAGCTCTACTAGGGTTGGCGATCAGCCCCAGCATTTT; CDR3aa: CASSSTRVGDQPQHF
d_gene: NA; j_gene: TRBJ2-7; v_gene: TRBV7-2; abundance: NA; CDR3nt: TGTGCCAGCAGCCCCCACAGGCTAACCTACGAGCAGTACTTC; CDR3aa: CASSPHRLTYEQYF
d_gene: TRBD1; j_gene: TRBJ2-7; v_gene: TRBV6-6; abundance: few; CDR3nt: TGTGCCAGCAGCCTAGGGACAGGGCGATCCTACGAGCAGTACTTC; CDR3aa: CASSLGTGRSYEQYF
d_gene: NA; j_gene: TRBJ1-5; v_gene: TRBV19; abundance: NA; CDR3nt: TGTGCCAGTAGGAAGACTGATAATAGCAATCAGCCCCAGCATTTT; CDR3aa: CASRKTDNSNQPQHF
d_gene: TRBD2; j_gene: TRBJ2-5; v_gene: TRBV18; abundance: once; CDR3nt: TGTGCCAGCTCACCAACTAGCGGGAGTATAGAGACCCAGTACTTC; CDR3aa: CASSPTSGSIETQYF
d_gene: TRBD1; j_gene: TRBJ1-1; v_gene: TRBV6-6; abundance: NA; CDR3nt: TGTGCCAGCAGTTTCGGACAGGGCACTGAAGCTTTCTTT; CDR3aa: CASSFGQGTEAFF
d_gene: TRBD1; j_gene: TRBJ2-5; v_gene: TRBV6-1; abundance: NA; CDR3nt: TGTGCCAGCAGTGTCCCACAGGGGGAGCAGTACTTC; CDR3aa: CASSVPQGEQYF
d_gene: TRBD2; j_gene: TRBJ2-2; v_gene: TRBV5-4; abundance: NA; CDR3nt: TGTGCCAGCAGCTTGAGGGCGGGAGGGCACGGGGAGCTGTTTTTT; CDR3aa: CASSLRAGGHGELFF
d_gene: NA; j_gene: TRBJ1-3; v_gene: TRBV6-6; abundance: NA; CDR3nt: TGTGCCACCGCTAACCAAGGGACAACCTCTGGAAACACCATATATTTT; CDR3aa: CATANQGTTSGNTIYF
d_gene: NA; j_gene: TRBJ2-1; v_gene: TRBV20-1; abundance: many; CDR3nt: TGCAGTGCGGCGGATCATGAGCAGTTCTTC; CDR3aa: CSAADHEQFF
d_gene: NA; j_gene: TRBJ1-1; v_gene: TRBV7-9; abundance: NA; CDR3nt: TGTGCCAGCAGCCTCCGAACGGGAACTGAAGCTTTCTTT; CDR3aa: CASSLRTGTEAFF
d_gene: TRBD1; j_gene: TRBJ2-6; v_gene: TRBV28; abundance: NA; CDR3nt: TGTGCCAGCACCAAAGGGGACAGAATACCATCTAGGGCCAACGTCCTGACTTTC; CDR3aa: CASTKGDRIPSRANVLTF
d_gene: NA; j_gene: TRBJ1-1; v_gene: TRBV4-3; abundance: NA; CDR3nt: TGCGCCAGCAGCCAATCTAGAGACAGGAACACTGAAGCTTTCTTT; CDR3aa: CASSQSRDRNTEAFF
d_gene: TRBD2; j_gene: TRBJ2-1; v_gene: TRBV6-6; abundance: NA; CDR3nt: TGTGCCAGCAGTCCCCCGGGAGCGGGAGGCTTTAATGAGCAGTTCTTC; CDR3aa: CASSPPGAGGFNEQFF
d_gene: TRBD2; j_gene: TRBJ2-5; v_gene: TRBV23-1; abundance: NA; CDR3nt: TGCGCCAGCGGTTCCGGGACTAGCGGAGAGTTTCTTCAAGAGACCCAGTACTTC; CDR3aa: CASGSGTSGEFLQETQYF
d_gene: NA; j_gene: TRBJ2-2; v_gene: TRBV11-3; abundance: NA; CDR3nt: TGTGCCAGCAGCACCGGGGTGGCCGGGGAGCTGTTTTTT; CDR3aa: CASSTGVAGELFF
d_gene: TRBD2; j_gene: TRBJ2-1; v_gene: TRBV5-1; abundance: NA; CDR3nt: TGCGCCAGCAGCCTGGGACTAGCGGTCCCCGACAATGAGCAGTTCTTC; CDR3aa: CASSLGLAVPDNEQFF
d_gene: TRBD2; j_gene: TRBJ2-1; v_gene: TRBV27; abundance: NA; CDR3nt: TGTGCCAGCACCATCCGACCGACTAGCGGGAGGACCTACAATGAGCAGTTCTTC; CDR3aa: CASTIRPTSGRTYNEQFF
d_gene: NA; j_gene: TRBJ1-1; v_gene: TRBV28; abundance: NA; CDR3nt: TGTGCCAGTACCCCTCGGGGCAGGGGAGACACTGAAGCTTTCTTT; CDR3aa: CASTPRGRGDTEAFF
d_gene: NA; j_gene: TRBJ1-1; v_gene: TRBV28; abundance: NA; CDR3nt: TGTGCCAGCAGCCTAACCACAGGGTTGGCTGAAGCTTTCTTT; CDR3aa: CASSLTTGLAEAFF